This T cell receptor beta chain comes out of a study of cytotoxic CD8 clonotypes in ibrutinib-treated CLL. Target depth was 1 in 200,000 to 1 in 1 million T cells, about 10x per clonotype. Clones were sequenced by immunoSEQ multiplex PCR, and TCRdb holds only the in-frame ones, with some missing. The top ten hold approximately 7% of the sample, which has around 310,000 clones, about 80% seen once. CDR3 length: 16 residues. Trimming removed 6 bases from V and 4 bases from J; junction bases left unmatched: 8. CDR1 MNHEY and CDR2 SMNVEV come from the germline V gene (reference sequence). A few counts support this clone.

This receptor was obtained from a human donor with chronic lymphocytic leukemia. Sequenced here: PBMCs, sampled before ibrutinib treatment. This chain joins TRBV27 and TRBJ2-3, with TRBD2 identical over 12 bases. CDR3 loop: CASRSLAGGPSDTQYF. In DNA, the CDR3 is TGTGCCAGCAGATCTCTAGCGGGAGGGCCCTCAGATACGCAGTATTTT.